This T cell receptor beta chain emerged from a study of radiotherapy plus CTLA-4 blockade in lung cancer. This clone was counted only a few times. Using immunoSEQ multiplex PCR, the repertoire was profiled, and TCRdb retains in-frame clones only, with some absent. The data hold approximately 72,000 clones, with approximately 80% observed a single time. The CDR3 is 14 residues long. V was clipped by 2 bases and J by 5 bases, with 9 bases between them. Germline values: CDR1 MDHEN, CDR2 SYDVKM. Sequencing was performed on peripheral blood, taken from a patient treated with radiotherapy plus ipilimumab. The origin of this receptor is a human donor with non-small cell lung cancer who had a complete response to radiotherapy plus ipilimumab. The chain employs TRBV28 and TRBJ1-4; D not resolved. The CDR3 here is CASSLKLPNEKLFF. The DNA for the CDR3 is TGTGCCAGCAGTTTAAAATTACCGAATGAAAAACTGTTTTTT.